A single sample gave rise to the 23 T cell receptor beta chains below, sequenced in a study of CD8+ T cells in alopecia areata. Treatment described: oral pan-JAK inhibitor, 5-10 mg twice daily. Extraction of RNA preceded its reverse transcription into cDNA, which served as the sequencing template. Sequencing used immunoSEQ multiplex PCR; TCRdb keeps in-frame clones, though not all of them. The data hold 150,000 to 200,000 clones, with roughly 60% observed a single time. The sequencing here drew on CD4+ T cells sorted from blood, taken at week 24, from a patient treated with tofacitinib. The origin of the receptors is a human donor with alopecia areata.

In DNA, the CDR3 is TGCAGCGTTGTTAGACAGGGAGGAACCGGGGAGCTGTTTTTT. Its translation is CSVVRQGGTGELFF. The J gene is TRBJ2-2, the V gene TRBV29-1; the D gene is possibly TRBD1 (7 bases). The CDR3 runs 14 residues. Deletions cut 4 bases from V and 5 bases from J, with 14 bases between. Germline V gives CDR1 SQVTM, CDR2 ANQGSEA.

The chain couples TRBV18 to TRBJ2-7; no clear D gene. The length of the CDR3 is 15 residues. Trimming left V 1 base short and J 7 bases short, with 17 bases between. CDR1 is KGHSH and CDR2 is LQKENI in the germline V gene. CDR3 in DNA: TGTGCCAGCTCACCACGGGGAAATCACAACACAGAGCAGTACTTC. Its protein is CASSPRGNHNTEQYF.

This rearrangement joins TRBV30 to TRBJ2-1, with 13 bases aligning to TRBD2. V lost 8 bases, J lost 7 bases, and 5 bases stayed unmatched. The germline gives CDR1 GTSNPN, CDR2 SVGIG (reference sequence). The CDR3 spans 13 residues. The CDR3 loop reads CARGLAGVNEQFF. DNA for the CDR3: TGTGCCAGAGGACTAGCGGGGGTAAATGAGCAGTTCTTC.

The rearrangement joins TRBV6-1 to TRBJ1-1; TRBD1 is a possible D gene (6 bases). The CDR3 runs 13 residues. CDR1 and CDR2 from the germline V gene are MNHNS and SASEGT. Trimming removed 6 bases at V and 9 bases at J, with 17 bases between. CDR3 sequence: CASRGQNTIQAFF. The CDR3 DNA reads as TGTGCCAGCAGAGGACAGAACACCATCCAAGCTTTCTTT.

This chain uses TRBV25-1 with TRBJ2-3, with unresolved D. Trimming left V 8 bases short and J 0 bases short, with 6 bases between. This CDR3 contains 12 residues. The germline gives CDR1 MGHDK, CDR2 SYGVNS. The DNA of the CDR3 is TGTGCCAGCGGAACGAGCACAGATACGCAGTATTTT. This codes for CASGTSTDTQYF.

The chain employs TRBV30 and TRBJ1-5; 8 nucleotides agree with TRBD1. The V gene's germline CDR1 is GTSNPN and CDR2 SVGIG (reference sequence). J was trimmed by 7 bases and V by 2 bases; bases with no gene match: 4. This CDR3 is built from 13 residues. The CDR3: CAWSTGGGQPQHF. The CDR3 coding sequence is TGTGCCTGGAGTACAGGGGGAGGGCAGCCCCAGCATTTT.

This rearrangement joins TRBV5-1 to TRBJ2-7, with D perhaps matching TRBD1 (5 bases). Germline CDR1 reads SGHRS; CDR2 reads YFSETQ. V lost 0 bases, J lost 0 bases, and 7 bases lay in between. There are 14 residues in the CDR3. The CDR3 protein is CASSLGQISYEQYF. The DNA of the CDR3 is TGCGCCAGCAGCTTGGGACAGATCTCCTACGAGCAGTACTTC. Full variable domain (missing parts from reference TRBV5-1 and TRBJ2-7): KAGVTQTPRYLIKTRGQQVTLSCSPISGHRSVSWYQQTPGQGLQFLFEYFSETQRNKGNFPGRFSGRQFSNSRSEMNVSTLELGDSALYLCASSLGQISYEQYFGPGTRLTVT.

The CDR3 sequence is CASKGAGGANVLTF. The CDR3 DNA reads TGTGCCAGCAAGGGGGCGGGCGGGGCCAACGTCCTGACTTTC. The chain joins TRBV11-2 to TRBJ2-6; 7 nucleotides align to TRBD1. The V segment lost 7 bases and the J segment 4 bases; nucleotides outside the gene matches: 4. Germline values: CDR1 SGHAT, CDR2 FQNNGV. The CDR3 has 14 amino acids. The complete variable domain, with remaining parts taken from reference TRBV11-2 and TRBJ2-6, reads EAGVAQSPRYKIIEKRQSVAFWCNPISGHATLYWYQQILGQGPKLLIQFQNNGVVDDSQLPKDRFSAERLKGVDSTLKIQPAKLEDSAVYLCASKGAGGANVLTFGAGSRLTVL.

The V and J genes are TRBV29-1 and TRBJ2-5; weak D call: TRBD1 (5 bases). Between the trimmed V and J ends, which lost 4 bases and 4 bases, there was a span of 10 bases. CDR1 SQVTM and CDR2 ANQGSEA come from the germline V gene. The CDR3 consists of 12 residues. The CDR3 DNA is TGCAGCGTTGCCCAGGGTATAGAGACCCAGTACTTC. Protein: CSVAQGIETQYF.

The chain couples TRBV4-1 to TRBJ2-5; the D is unclear. The CDR3 spans 15 residues. Germline CDR1 reads MGHRA; CDR2 reads YSYEKL. V gave up 0 bases and J gave up 3 bases, with 11 bases separating them. The DNA for the CDR3 is TGCGCCAGCAGCCAAGAGGAGACACCAAAAGAGACCCAGTACTTC. Translated, it gives CASSQEETPKETQYF.

The CDR3 coding sequence is TGTGCCAGCAGTGATAAACAGGATGAAGCTTTCTTT. It yields the protein CASSDKQDEAFF. V gene TRBV2 combines with J gene TRBJ1-1; D might be TRBD1 (5 bases). The ends were cut back, 3 bases at V and 7 bases at J, with 9 bases in the middle. The CDR3 runs to 12 residues. Per germline, CDR1 SNHLY and CDR2 FYNNEI.

The J gene is TRBJ2-7, the V gene TRBV7-2; the D gene is possibly TRBD1 (6 bases). The CDR3 runs to 12 residues. With 6 bases removed from V and 7 bases from J, the gap between germline ends came to 13 bases. Germline lookup yields CDR1 SGHTA and CDR2 FQGNSA. CDR3 nucleotide sequence: TGTGCCAGCAGGGATCAGGGGATGGAGCAGTACTTC. This codes for CASRDQGMEQYF.

The rearrangement uses TRBV30 and TRBJ1-4, with 9 bases matching TRBD1. The CDR3 covers 13 residues. Germline CDR1 reads GTSNPN; CDR2 reads SVGIG (reference sequence). V was pared by 3 bases and J by 8 bases, with 4 bases of the junction left unmatched. CDR3 loop: CAWRGQGFEKLFF. In DNA form, the CDR3 reads TGTGCCTGGAGGGGACAGGGATTCGAAAAACTGTTTTTT.

This clone was counted a few times. The chain combines TRBV29-1 with TRBJ2-7; 8 bases agree with TRBD1. V was clipped by 4 bases and J by 5 bases; unmatched bases: 4. CDR3 length equals 12 residues. Germline V gene sequence: CDR1 SQVTM, CDR2 ANQGSEA. This CDR3 reads CSVGRGQNEQYF. For the CDR3, the DNA is TGCAGCGTTGGCAGGGGGCAAAACGAGCAGTACTTC.

V and J are TRBV5-6 and TRBJ2-1, with 10 nucleotides matching TRBD1. The CDR3 runs to 15 residues. The junction had 2 bases not matched to a gene; V was cut back by 4 bases and J by 1 base. Germline V gene data show CDR1 as SGHDT and CDR2 as YYEEEE. CDR3: CASSTDRGSYNEQFF. The CDR3 nucleotides read TGTGCCAGCAGCACGGACAGGGGGTCCTACAATGAGCAGTTCTTC.

V usage is TRBV9 and J usage is TRBJ2-2; TRBD1 aligns across 10 bases. The junction had 9 bases not matched to a gene; V was cut back by 4 bases and J by 0 bases. The V gene's germline CDR1 is SGDLS and CDR2 YYNGEE. This CDR3 is 18 amino acids long. The CDR3 nucleotides read TGTGCCAGCAGCCGACGGGACAGGGGATACGCGAACACCGGGGAGCTGTTTTTT. Residues: CASSRRDRGYANTGELFF.

A single count supports this clone. Its ends do not fully match the called genes, so a read error is possible. The V and J genes are TRBV6-1 and TRBJ2-5, with D tentatively TRBD1 (5 bases). Germline CDR1 and CDR2: MNHNS and SASEGT. The CDR3 has 11 residues. CDR3 in amino acids: CASRDRINQDF. CDR3 bases: TGTGCCAGCAGAGACAGAATAAACCAGGACTTC.

The V and J genes are TRBV29-1 and TRBJ2-5; D gene unclear. Germline V gene data show CDR1 as SQVTM and CDR2 as ANQGSEA. V shed 4 bases and J shed 4 bases, with 13 bases lying between them. There are 13 residues in the CDR3. In DNA, the CDR3 is TGCAGCGTTGTGTGGGGAAACCGAGAGACCCAGTACTTC. This encodes CSVVWGNRETQYF.

The gene calls are TRBV30 and TRBJ2-5; D ambiguous. Looked up from germline, CDR1 is GTSNPN and CDR2 is SVGIG (reference sequence). With 4 bases removed from V and 2 bases from J, the gap between germline ends came to 5 bases. The CDR3 sequence is 11 residues long. The CDR3 here is CAWTAQETQYF. In DNA form, the CDR3 reads TGTGCCTGGACAGCACAAGAGACCCAGTACTTC.

This clone came up a few times. This sequence joins TRBV5-1 and TRBJ2-3; TRBD2 matches 9 bases. This CDR3 is 15 amino acids long. Per germline, CDR1 SGHRS and CDR2 YFSETQ. V dropped 6 bases and J dropped 1; count of bases not matched to a gene: 6. The CDR3 loop reads CASKGLAGGTDTQYF. The CDR3 coding sequence is TGCGCCAGCAAAGGATTAGCGGGGGGCACAGATACGCAGTATTTT.

The chain is built from TRBV27 and TRBJ1-5, with D possibly TRBD1 on 5 matching bases. There are 15 residues in the CDR3. The V end lost 3 bases, the J end lost 0 bases, and 9 bases lay between the germline ends. Germline V lookup: CDR1 MNHEY, CDR2 SMNVEV (reference sequence). CDR3 sequence (DNA): TGTGCCAGCAGTTTCGGGGCTTCTAGCAATCAGCCCCAGCATTTT. Its protein is CASSFGASSNQPQHF.

The gene calls are TRBV29-1 and TRBJ2-7; TRBD2 matches at 10 bases. The CDR3 runs 15 residues. Looked up from germline, CDR1 is SQVTM and CDR2 is ANQGSEA. Trimming removed 7 bases from V and 2 bases from J; junction bases left unmatched: 11. The CDR3 reads CSAQASGGLPYEQYF. The CDR3 nucleotides are TGCAGCGCCCAAGCTAGCGGGGGCCTCCCCTACGAGCAGTACTTC.

The chain combines TRBV6-5 with TRBJ1-5, with TRBD1 matching 7 bases. Germline CDR1 is MNHEY and CDR2 is SVGAGI. The CDR3 sequence is 14 residues long. V was clipped by 6 bases and J by 10 bases; unmatched bases: 12. This chain's CDR3 is CASSPPGQQLPQHF. Written as DNA, the CDR3 is TGTGCCAGCAGCCCACCGGGACAGCAACTTCCCCAGCATTTT.